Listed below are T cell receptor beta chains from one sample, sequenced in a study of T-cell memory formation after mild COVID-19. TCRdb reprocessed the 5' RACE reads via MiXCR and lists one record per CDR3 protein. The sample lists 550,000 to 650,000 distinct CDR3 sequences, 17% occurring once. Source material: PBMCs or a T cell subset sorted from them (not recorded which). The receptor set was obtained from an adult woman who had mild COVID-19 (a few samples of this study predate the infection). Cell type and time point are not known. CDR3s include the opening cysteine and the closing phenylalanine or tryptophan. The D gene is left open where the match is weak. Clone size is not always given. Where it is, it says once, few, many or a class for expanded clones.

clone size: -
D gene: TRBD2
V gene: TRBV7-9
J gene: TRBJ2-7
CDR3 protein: CASSLEGPTGGHSYEQYF
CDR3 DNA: TGTGCCAGCAGCTTAGAGGGGCCTACGGGAGGACACTCCTACGAGCAGTACTTC

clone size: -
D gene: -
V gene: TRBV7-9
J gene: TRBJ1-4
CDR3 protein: CASSLVSGSRGEKLFF
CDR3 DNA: TGTGCCAGCAGCTTAGTTTCAGGCTCGAGGGGTGAAAAACTGTTTTTT

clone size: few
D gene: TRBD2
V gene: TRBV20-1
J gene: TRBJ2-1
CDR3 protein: CSAFFGASGSTYNEQFF
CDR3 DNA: TGCAGTGCTTTTTTCGGGGCTAGCGGGAGTACCTACAATGAGCAGTTCTTC

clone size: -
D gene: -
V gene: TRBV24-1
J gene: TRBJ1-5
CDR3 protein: CATSGQTGFPGNQPQHF
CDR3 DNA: TGTGCCACCAGTGGGCAAACGGGCTTCCCTGGCAATCAGCCCCAGCATTTT

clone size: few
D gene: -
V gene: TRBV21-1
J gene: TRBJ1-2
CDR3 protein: CASRHVSAYGYTF
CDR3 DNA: TGTGCCAGCAGGCACGTATCGGCCTATGGCTACACCTTC

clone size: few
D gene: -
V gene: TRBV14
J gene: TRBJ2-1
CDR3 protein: CASSLGPTRAYNEQFF
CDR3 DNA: TGTGCCAGCAGCCTCGGACCAACGCGGGCCTACAATGAGCAGTTCTTC

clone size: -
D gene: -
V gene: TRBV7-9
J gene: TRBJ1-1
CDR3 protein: CASSFLGYYRTEAFF
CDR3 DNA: TGTGCCAGCAGCTTCTTAGGTTATTATCGCACTGAAGCTTTCTTT

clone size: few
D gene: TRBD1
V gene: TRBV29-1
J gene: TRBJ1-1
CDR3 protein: CSGTGRLYTEAFF
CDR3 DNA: TGCAGCGGGACAGGGAGGCTTTACACTGAAGCTTTCTTT

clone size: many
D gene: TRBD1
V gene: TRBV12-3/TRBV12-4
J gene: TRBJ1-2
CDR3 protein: CASSLDRGKSGYTF
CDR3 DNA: TGTGCCAGCAGTTTGGACAGGGGGAAGAGTGGCTACACCTTC

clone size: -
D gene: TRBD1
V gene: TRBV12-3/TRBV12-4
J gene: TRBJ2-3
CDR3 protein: CASSHPQGVRGTDTQYF
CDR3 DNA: TGTGCCAGCAGCCATCCCCAGGGGGTAAGGGGCACAGATACGCAGTATTTT

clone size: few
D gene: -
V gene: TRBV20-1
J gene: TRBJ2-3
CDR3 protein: CSARDTRAGPDTQYF
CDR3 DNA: TGCAGTGCTAGAGATACCAGGGCGGGCCCGGATACGCAGTATTTT

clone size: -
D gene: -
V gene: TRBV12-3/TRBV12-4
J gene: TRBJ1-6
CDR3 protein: CASSLAQDSPLHF
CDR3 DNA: TGTGCCAGCAGTTTGGCCCAAGATTCACCCCTCCACTTT

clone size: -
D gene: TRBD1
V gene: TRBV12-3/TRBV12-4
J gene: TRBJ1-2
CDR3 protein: CASRQGANYGYTF
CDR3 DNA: TGTGCCAGCAGGCAGGGGGCCAACTATGGCTACACCTTC

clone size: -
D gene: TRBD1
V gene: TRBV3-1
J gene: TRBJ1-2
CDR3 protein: CASSPVSTGEGYTF
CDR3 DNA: TGTGCCAGCAGCCCAGTTTCGACAGGGGAGGGCTACACCTTC

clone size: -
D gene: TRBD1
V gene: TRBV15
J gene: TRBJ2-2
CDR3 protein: CATSGQGDTGELFF
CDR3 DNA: TGTGCCACCAGTGGACAGGGCGACACCGGGGAGCTGTTTTTT

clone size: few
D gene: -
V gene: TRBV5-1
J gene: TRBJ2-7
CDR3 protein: CASTQTDGIYEQYF
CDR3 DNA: TGCGCCAGCACCCAGACAGACGGTATCTACGAGCAGTACTTC

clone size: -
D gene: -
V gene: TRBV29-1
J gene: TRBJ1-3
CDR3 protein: CSVQWAGGNTIYF
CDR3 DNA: TGCAGCGTCCAATGGGCGGGAGGAAACACCATATATTTT

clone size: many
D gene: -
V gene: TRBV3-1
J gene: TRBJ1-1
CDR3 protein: CASSQGGVYTEAFF
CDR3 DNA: TGTGCCAGCAGCCAAGGAGGGGTCTACACTGAAGCTTTCTTT

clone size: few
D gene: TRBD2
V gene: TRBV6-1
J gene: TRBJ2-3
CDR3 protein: CASSTGTSGGNTQYF
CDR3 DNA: TGTGCCAGCAGTACCGGGACTAGCGGGGGTAATACGCAGTATTTT

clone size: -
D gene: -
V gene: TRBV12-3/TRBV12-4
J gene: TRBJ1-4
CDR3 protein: CASSALKGGVGGLFF
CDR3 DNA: TGTGCCAGCAGTGCACTTAAAGGGGGGGTAGGCGGACTGTTTTTT

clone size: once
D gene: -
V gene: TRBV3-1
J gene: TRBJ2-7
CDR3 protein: CASSPRTLAPYEQYF
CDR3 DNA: TGTGCCAGCAGCCCTCGGACACTTGCTCCCTACGAGCAGTACTTC

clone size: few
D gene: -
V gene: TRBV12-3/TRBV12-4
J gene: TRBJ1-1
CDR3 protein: CASSHREGGEAFF
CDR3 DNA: TGTGCCAGCAGTCACAGGGAGGGGGGTGAAGCTTTCTTT

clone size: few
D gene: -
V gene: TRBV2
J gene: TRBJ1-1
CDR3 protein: CASRIEGILNTEAFF
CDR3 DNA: TGTGCCAGCAGGATAGAGGGGATCCTGAACACTGAAGCTTTCTTT

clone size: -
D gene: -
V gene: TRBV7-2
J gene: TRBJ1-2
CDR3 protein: CASSLGGHPTHGYTF
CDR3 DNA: TGTGCCAGCAGCTTAGGAGGGCATCCGACCCATGGCTACACCTTC

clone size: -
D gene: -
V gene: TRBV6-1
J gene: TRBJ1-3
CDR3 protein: CASSEWSGGSGNTIYF
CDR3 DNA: TGTGCCAGCAGTGAATGGTCCGGTGGCTCTGGAAACACCATATATTTT

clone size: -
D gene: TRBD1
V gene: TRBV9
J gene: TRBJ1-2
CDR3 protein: CASSTGTGGPYGYTF
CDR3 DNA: TGTGCCAGCAGCACAGGGACAGGGGGACCCTATGGCTACACCTTC

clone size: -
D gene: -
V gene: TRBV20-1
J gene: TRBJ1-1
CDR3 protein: CSAISREMNTEAFF
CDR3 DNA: TGCAGTGCAATATCCAGAGAGATGAACACTGAAGCTTTCTTT

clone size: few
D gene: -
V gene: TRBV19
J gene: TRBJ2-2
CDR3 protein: CASSVIGSEDTGELFF
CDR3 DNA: TGTGCCAGTAGTGTCATCGGCAGCGAGGACACCGGGGAGCTGTTTTTT

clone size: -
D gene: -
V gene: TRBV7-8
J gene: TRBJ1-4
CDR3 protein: CASTTSPQRELFF
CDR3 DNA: TGTGCCAGCACCACAAGCCCCCAAAGGGAACTGTTTTTT

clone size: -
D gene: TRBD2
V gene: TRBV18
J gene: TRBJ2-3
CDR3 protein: CASSPGLAGTSDTQYF
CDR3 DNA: TGTGCCAGCTCGCCGGGACTAGCGGGCACTTCAGATACGCAGTATTTT

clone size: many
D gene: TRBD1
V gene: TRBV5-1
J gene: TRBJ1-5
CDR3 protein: CASSTGQGNQPQHF
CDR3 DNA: TGCGCCAGCAGCACGGGACAGGGGAATCAGCCCCAGCATTTT

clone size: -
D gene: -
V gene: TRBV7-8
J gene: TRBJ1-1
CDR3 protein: CASSGGPHTEAFF
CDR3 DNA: TGTGCCAGCAGCGGGGGGCCACACACTGAAGCTTTCTTT

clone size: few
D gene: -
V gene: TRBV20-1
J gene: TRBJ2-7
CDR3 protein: CSAWGGGTVYEQYF
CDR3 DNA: TGCAGTGCATGGGGCGGGGGCACTGTCTACGAGCAGTACTTC

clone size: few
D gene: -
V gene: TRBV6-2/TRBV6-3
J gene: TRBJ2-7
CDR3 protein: CASTLTLGVYEQYF
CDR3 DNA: TGTGCCAGCACTCTTACGTTAGGCGTCTACGAGCAGTACTTC

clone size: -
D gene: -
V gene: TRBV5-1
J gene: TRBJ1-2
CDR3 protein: CASSPRQGTNYGYTF
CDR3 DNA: TGCGCCAGCAGCCCGCGTCAGGGGACCAACTATGGCTACACCTTC

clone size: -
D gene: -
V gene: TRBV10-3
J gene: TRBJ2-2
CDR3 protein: CAISGQLTGELFF
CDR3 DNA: TGTGCCATCAGTGGTCAGCTCACCGGGGAGCTGTTTTTT

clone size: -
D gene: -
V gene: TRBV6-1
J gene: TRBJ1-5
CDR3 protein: CASSDEILRNQPQHF
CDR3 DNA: TGTGCCAGCAGTGATGAGATCCTTAGGAATCAGCCCCAGCATTTT

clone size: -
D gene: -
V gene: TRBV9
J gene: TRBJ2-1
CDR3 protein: CASSASRDEQFF
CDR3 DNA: TGTGCCAGCAGCGCCTCTAGGGATGAGCAGTTCTTC

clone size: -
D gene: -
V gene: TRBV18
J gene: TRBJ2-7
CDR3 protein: CASSPTGASYEQYF
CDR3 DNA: TGTGCCAGCTCACCAACTGGGGCTTCCTACGAGCAGTACTTC

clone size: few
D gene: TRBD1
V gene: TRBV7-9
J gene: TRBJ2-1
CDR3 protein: CASSFRDRGQHEQFF
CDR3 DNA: TGTGCCAGCAGCTTCCGGGACAGGGGGCAACATGAGCAGTTCTTC

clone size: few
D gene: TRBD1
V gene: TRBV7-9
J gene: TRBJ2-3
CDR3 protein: CASRRTGDADTQYF
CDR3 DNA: TGTGCCAGCAGACGGACAGGGGATGCAGATACGCAGTATTTT

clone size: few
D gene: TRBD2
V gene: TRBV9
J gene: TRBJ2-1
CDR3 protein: CASSVGPSGINNEQFF
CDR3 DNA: TGTGCCAGCAGCGTAGGGCCTAGCGGGATCAACAATGAGCAGTTCTTC

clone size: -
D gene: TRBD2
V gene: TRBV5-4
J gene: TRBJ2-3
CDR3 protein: CASSAGGGTPTDTQYF
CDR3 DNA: TGTGCCAGCAGCGCCGGGGGGGGGACGCCAACGGATACGCAGTATTTT

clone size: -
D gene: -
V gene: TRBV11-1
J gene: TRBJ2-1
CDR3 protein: CASSLADSYNEQFF
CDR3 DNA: TGTGCCAGCAGCCTGGCAGACAGCTACAATGAGCAGTTCTTC

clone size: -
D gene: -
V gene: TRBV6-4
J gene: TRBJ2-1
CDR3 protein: CASSDSIERGEQFF
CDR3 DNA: TGTGCCAGCAGTGACTCGATCGAGAGGGGTGAGCAGTTCTTC

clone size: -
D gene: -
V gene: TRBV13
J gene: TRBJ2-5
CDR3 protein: CASSFGWGAQYF
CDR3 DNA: TGTGCCAGCAGCTTCGGCTGGGGGGCCCAGTACTTC

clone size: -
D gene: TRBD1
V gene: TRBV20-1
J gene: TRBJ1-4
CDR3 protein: CSARVTGATNEKLFF
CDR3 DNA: TGCAGTGCTAGAGTCACAGGGGCAACTAATGAAAAACTGTTTTTT

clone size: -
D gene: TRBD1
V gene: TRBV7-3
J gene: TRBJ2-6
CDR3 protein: CASSLTGTGDISRVNVLTF
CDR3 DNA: TGTGCCAGCAGCTTAACGGGGACAGGGGACATATCACGGGTCAACGTCCTGACTTTC

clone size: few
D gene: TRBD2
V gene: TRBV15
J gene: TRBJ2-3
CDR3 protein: CATSRVRRGARGGSDTQYF
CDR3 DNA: TGTGCCACCAGCAGAGTTCGGCGAGGGGCGCGCGGGGGATCAGATACGCAGTATTTT

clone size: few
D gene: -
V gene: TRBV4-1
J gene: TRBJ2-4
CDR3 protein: CASSQDFETIIAKNIQYF
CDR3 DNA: TGCGCCAGCAGCCAAGATTTTGAGACAATAATAGCCAAAAACATTCAGTACTTC

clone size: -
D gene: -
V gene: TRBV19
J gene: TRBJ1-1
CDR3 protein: CASSIRTGSEAFF
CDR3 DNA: TGTGCCAGTAGTATCCGGACCGGCTCTGAAGCTTTCTTT

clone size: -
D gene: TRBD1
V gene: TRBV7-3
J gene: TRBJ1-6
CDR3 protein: CASSLTVTGDSPLHF
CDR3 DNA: TGTGCCAGCAGCTTGACGGTGACAGGGGATTCACCCCTCCACTTT